These 21 T cell receptor beta chains originate from one sample sequenced in a study of blood T cell repertoires in COVID-19. Some clones are missing from TCRdb's copy, which holds only in-frame ones; the method was immunoSEQ multiplex PCR. The profile covers about 110,000 clones, with 81% appearing a single time and roughly 1.6% taken by the ten largest. Material: peripheral blood. Receptors were obtained from a man aged 45-65 years with acute or convalescent COVID-19.

The J gene is TRBJ1-4, the V gene TRBV18; D ambiguous. V gave up 4 bases and J gave up 0 bases, with 12 bases separating them. Germline V gene data show CDR1 as KGHSH and CDR2 as LQKENI. This CDR3 has 16 amino acids. CDR3 in amino acids: CASSQLYRSTNEKLFF. The CDR3 region has the DNA TGTGCCAGCTCACAACTTTACCGCTCAACTAATGAAAAACTGTTTTTT.

This chain joins TRBV30 and TRBJ1-4; D might be TRBD1 (6 bases). Trimming took off 2 bases at V and 8 bases at J, with 12 bases between the two ends. CDR1 is GTSNPN, CDR2 SVGIG, per germline (reference sequence). CDR3 length equals 13 residues. The CDR3 loop is CAWSQQGSEKLFF. CDR3 bases: TGTGCCTGGAGTCAACAGGGATCGGAAAAACTGTTTTTT.

As concerns this clone: This same CDR3 is encoded by further DNA sequences in the sample. This chain connects TRBV24-1 to TRBJ2-5; a possible D gene is TRBD1 (6 bases). The germline CDR1 and CDR2 sequences are KGHDR and SFDVKD. The CDR3 spans 15 residues. V lost 4 bases, J lost 2 bases, and 13 bases lay in between. CDR3 nucleotide sequence: TGTGCCACCAGTGACGCTGGACAGCCTCAAGAGACCCAGTACTTC. Amino acid sequence: CATSDAGQPQETQYF.

This clone was picked up a small number of times. The chain carries TRBV5-1 and TRBJ1-4; D may be TRBD1 (6 bases). The CDR3 has 14 amino acids. CDR1 and CDR2 (germline): SGHRS, YFSETQ. Trimming removed 1 base at V and 5 bases at J, with 9 bases between. CDR3 sequence reads: CASSLFGQNEKLFF. The CDR3 nucleotides are TGCGCCAGCAGCTTGTTCGGACAGAATGAAAAACTGTTTTTT.

The chain carries TRBV4-2 and TRBJ2-1; D not resolved. This CDR3 is built from 12 residues. The germline CDR1 and CDR2 sequences are LGHNA and YNFKEQ. V was pared by 1 base and J by 8 bases, with 6 bases between. CDR3 residues: CASSQGVDEQFF. The CDR3 DNA sequence: TGTGCCAGCAGCCAAGGCGTAGATGAGCAGTTCTTC.

The chain carries TRBV5-6 and TRBJ1-2, with D tentatively TRBD1 (5 bases). In germline, CDR1 is SGHDT, CDR2 YYEEEE. V lost 4 bases and J lost 1, with 11 bases in between. The CDR3 consists of 14 residues. The CDR3 reads CASSPGVFNYGYTF. CDR3 in DNA: TGTGCCAGCAGCCCGGGGGTCTTTAACTATGGCTACACCTTC.

The chain is built from TRBV2 and TRBJ2-3; D is perhaps TRBD2 (5 bases). Trimming removed 7 bases from V and 0 bases from J, with 14 bases in between. This CDR3 is built from 15 residues. Germline lookup yields CDR1 SNHLY and CDR2 FYNNEI. CDR3: CASNDGVLSTDTQYF. The CDR3 nucleotides are TGTGCCAGCAACGACGGGGTATTGAGCACAGATACGCAGTATTTT.

With respect to this clone: A read error may account for a junction end that differs from germline. The chain combines TRBV28 with TRBJ2-2, with TRBD2 identical over 12 bases. The germline V gene encodes CDR1 MDHEN and CDR2 SYDVKM. The CDR3 runs to 16 residues. The chain's CDR3 is CASSLGLAGGAGELFF. The CDR3, as DNA: TGTGCCAGCAGTTTGGGGCTAGCGGGGGGGGCCGGCGAGCTGTTTTTT.

The V and J genes are TRBV5-1 and TRBJ1-6; 9 nucleotides agree with TRBD1. With 0 bases clipped from V and 9 bases from J, the junction kept 7 bases outside the gene matches. Germline V gene data show CDR1 as SGHRS and CDR2 as YFSETQ. The CDR3 length is 16 residues. The CDR3 nucleotides read TGCGCCAGCAGCTTGGCTGACAGGACAGGGGCTTCACCCCTCCACTTT. It codes for CASSLADRTGASPLHF. Looking up the rest from reference TRBV5-1 and TRBJ1-6 gives the full variable domain: KAGVTQTPRYLIKTRGQQVTLSCSPISGHRSVSWYQQTPGQGLQFLFEYFSETQRNKGNFPGRFSGRQFSNSRSEMNVSTLELGDSALYLCASSLADRTGASPLHFGNGTRLTVT.

The rearrangement links TRBV27 to TRBJ1-5; D not resolved. The V gene lost 1 base and the J gene lost 0 bases, with 4 bases spanning the gap. CDR3 length equals 14 residues. CDR1 is MNHEY and CDR2 is SMNVEV in the germline V gene (reference sequence). For the CDR3, the DNA is TGTGCCAGCAGTTTATATAGTAGCAATCAGCCCCAGCATTTT. Translated, it gives CASSLYSSNQPQHF.

Of note for this clone: Relative to the germline gene, one junction end is altered; a read error may explain this. The chain employs TRBV7-6 and TRBJ2-1; possible D gene TRBD2, 6 bases. CDR1 is SGHVS and CDR2 is FNYEAQ in the germline V gene. This CDR3 comprises 15 residues. CDR3 loop: CASSLAGGDYSEQFF. The CDR3 DNA is TGTGCCAGCAGCTTAGCCGGGGGAGATTACAGTGAGCAGTTCTTC.

V usage is TRBV6-6 and J usage is TRBJ1-2; 8 nucleotides match TRBD1. The CDR3 covers 15 residues. CDR1 and CDR2 (germline): MNHNY, SVGAGI (reference sequence). The V segment lost 0 bases and the J segment 3 bases; nucleotides outside the gene matches: 3. In DNA, the CDR3 is TGTGCCAGCAGTTACTCTGCAGGGGGCGACTATGGCTACACCTTC. As protein: CASSYSAGGDYGYTF.

This clone has just one count. This chain joins TRBV6-5 and TRBJ2-1, with D tentatively TRBD2 (6 bases). CDR1 and CDR2 from the germline V gene are MNHEY and SVGAGI. This CDR3 has 15 residues. The germline V and J ends were trimmed by 3 bases and 9 bases, with 18 bases remaining between them. This CDR3 reads CASSYTSQVGSEQFF. The CDR3 DNA is TGTGCCAGCAGTTATACTAGCCAGGTCGGTAGTGAGCAGTTCTTC.

As DNA, the CDR3 is TGTGCCAGCAGCTGGGAGAGGGGGACTGAAGCTTTCTTT. As protein: CASSWERGTEAFF. The gene calls are TRBV7-9 and TRBJ1-1; the D gene is possibly TRBD1 (6 bases). Germline V lookup: CDR1 SEHNR, CDR2 FQNEAQ (reference sequence). The CDR3 loop spans 13 amino acids. Trimming removed 4 bases from V and 5 bases from J, with 11 bases in between.

J is TRBJ2-3 and V is TRBV7-9; D unclear. Germline V gene lookup returns CDR1 SEHNR and CDR2 FQNEAQ (reference sequence). CDR3 length: 16 amino acids. V dropped 1 base and J dropped 2 bases, with 13 bases sitting between them. The CDR3 bases are TGTGCCAGCAGCTTAGATTATCTGTTGGCCACAGATACGCAGTATTTT. Translating it yields CASSLDYLLATDTQYF. Together with reference TRBV7-9 and TRBJ2-3, the CDR3 gives the full variable domain: DTGVSQNPRHKITKRGQNVTFRCDPISEHNRLYWYRQTLGQGPEFLTYFQNEAQLEKSRLLSDRFSAERPKGSFSTLEIQRTEQGDSAMYLCASSLDYLLATDTQYFGPGTRLTVL.

The chain is built from TRBV19 and TRBJ2-7; a possible D gene is TRBD1 (5 bases). The CDR3 sequence is 14 residues long. Trimming left V 4 bases short and J 4 bases short, with 14 bases between. The germline CDR1 and CDR2 sequences are LNHDA and SQIVND (reference sequence). The DNA for the CDR3 is TGTGCCAGTAGTAATATCGGCAGGGCGTACGAGCAGTACTTC. Its translation is CASSNIGRAYEQYF.

J is TRBJ2-1 and V is TRBV5-4; 8 bases line up with TRBD1. The germline CDR1 and CDR2 sequences are SGHNT and YYREEE (reference sequence). The J segment lost 5 bases and the V segment lost 0 bases, leaving 7 bases of the junction unmatched. The CDR3 extends over 16 amino acids. This chain's CDR3 is CASSLAGQGPHNEQFF. In DNA form, the CDR3 reads TGTGCCAGCAGCTTGGCAGGACAGGGACCTCACAATGAGCAGTTCTTC. The full variable domain, its missing parts supplied by reference TRBV5-4 and TRBJ2-1, is ETGVTQSPTHLIKTRGQQVTLRCSSQSGHNTVSWYQQALGQGPQFIFQYYREEENGRGNFPPRFSGLQFPNYSSELNVNALELDDSALYLCASSLAGQGPHNEQFFGPGTRLTVL.

V and J are TRBV28 and TRBJ1-5, with 7 bases matching TRBD1. Germline trimming cut 5 bases from V and 3 bases from J; bases unmatched to any gene: 13. Germline V gene sequence: CDR1 MDHEN, CDR2 SYDVKM. This CDR3 has 17 amino acids. The CDR3 DNA is TGTGCCAGCAGTAACAGGGACAGCAGGGAGGTCAATCAGCCCCAGCATTTT. This encodes CASSNRDSREVNQPQHF.

V and J are TRBV11-3 and TRBJ2-3; 14 bases are a match to TRBD2. The CDR3 totals 16 residues. Germline values: CDR1 SGHNT, CDR2 YENEEA. The J segment lost 1 base and the V segment lost 4 bases, leaving 1 base of the junction unmatched. CDR3 coding DNA: TGTGCCAGCAGCTCGGGACTAGCGGGGGGCACAGATACGCAGTATTTT. Translation: CASSSGLAGGTDTQYF.

V is TRBV9 and J is TRBJ1-6; D gene ambiguous. CDR3 length equals 16 residues. Germline V gives CDR1 SGDLS, CDR2 YYNGEE. The ends were cut back, 3 bases at V and 7 bases at J, with 17 bases in the middle. CDR3 sequence: CASSAPPAGGNSPLHF. For the CDR3, the DNA is TGTGCCAGCAGCGCCCCCCCGGCAGGCGGGAATTCACCCCTCCACTTT.

V is TRBV7-2 and J is TRBJ1-1, with D uncertain. This CDR3 spans 13 amino acids. Germline V gives CDR1 SGHTA, CDR2 FQGNSA. V shed 2 bases and J shed 1 base, with 5 bases lying between them. The CDR3 loop reads CASSLTQNTEAFF. The CDR3 coding sequence is TGTGCCAGCAGCTTAACACAGAACACTGAAGCTTTCTTT.